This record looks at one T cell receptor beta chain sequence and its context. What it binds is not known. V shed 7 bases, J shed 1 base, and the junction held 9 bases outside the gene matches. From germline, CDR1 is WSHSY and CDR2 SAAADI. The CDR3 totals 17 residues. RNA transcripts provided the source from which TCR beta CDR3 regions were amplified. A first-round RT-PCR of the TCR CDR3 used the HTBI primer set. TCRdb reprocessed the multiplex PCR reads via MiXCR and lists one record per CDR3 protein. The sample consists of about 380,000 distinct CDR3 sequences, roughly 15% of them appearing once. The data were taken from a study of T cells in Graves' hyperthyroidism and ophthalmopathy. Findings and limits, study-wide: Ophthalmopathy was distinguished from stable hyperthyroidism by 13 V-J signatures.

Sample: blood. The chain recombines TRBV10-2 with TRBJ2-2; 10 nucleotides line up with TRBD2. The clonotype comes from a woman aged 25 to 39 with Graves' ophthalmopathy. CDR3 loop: CASIGLAEDQNTGELFF. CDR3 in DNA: TGCGCCAGCATAGGACTAGCGGAGGATCAGAACACCGGGGAGCTGTTTTTT.